A selection of T cell receptor beta chains follows, all from one sample in a study of T-cell memory formation after mild COVID-19. MiXCR, run by TCRdb on the 5' RACE reads, gives a single entry per CDR3 protein. The sample holds hundreds of thousands of distinct CDR3 sequences; 13% to 15% are singletons and the top ten take around 22%. Sample: PBMCs or a T cell subset sorted from them (not recorded which). These receptors all come from a young man who had mild COVID-19 (a few samples of this study predate the infection). Cell type and time point are not known. CDR3s include the opening cysteine and the closing phenylalanine or tryptophan. Fields, in order: clone size, V gene, J gene, D gene, CDR3 DNA, CDR3 protein. A D gene is named only where the DNA matches it firmly. The size entry is marked missing in some rows and otherwise reads once, few, many or a size class.

NA	TRBV6-1	TRBJ2-5	TRBD1	TGTGCCAGCAGTGATTGGGGACAGAACAAAGAGACCCAGTACTTC	CASSDWGQNKETQYF
NA	TRBV5-6	TRBJ1-2	TRBD1	TGTGCCAGCAGCTTGGTACACAGGGGGGACGGCTACACCTTC	CASSLVHRGDGYTF
few	TRBV28	TRBJ1-2	NA	TGTGCCAGCAGTTTACGGTTGGGCTACACCTTC	CASSLRLGYTF
NA	TRBV3-1	TRBJ1-4	NA	TGTGCCAGCAGCCACCGGAGGGAAAAACTGTTTTTT	CASSHRREKLFF
NA	TRBV5-1	TRBJ2-7	NA	TGCGCCAGCAGCTTGGTAGGAACATACTCCTACGAGCAGTACTTC	CASSLVGTYSYEQYF
NA	TRBV6-2/TRBV6-3	TRBJ1-1	TRBD1	TGTGCCAGCAGCTACAAGACAGGGGCTGTGAACACTGAAGCTTTCTTT	CASSYKTGAVNTEAFF
NA	TRBV5-1	TRBJ2-1	NA	TGCGCCAGCAGCTTGCGGGCAGGGACCACCTCCTACAATGAGCAGTTCTTC	CASSLRAGTTSYNEQFF
many	TRBV7-2	TRBJ2-5	TRBD2	TGTGCCAGCAGCTTAGCGACTAGCGGGGGGTCTAAGACCCAGTACTTC	CASSLATSGGSKTQYF
few	TRBV6-5	TRBJ2-2	TRBD2	TGTGCCAGCATTCCGGGACTAGAGGTCGGGGAGCTGTTTTTT	CASIPGLEVGELFF
NA	TRBV7-8	TRBJ2-5	TRBD2	TGTGCCAGCAGCTTATCTAATGGACTAGTCCAAGAGACCCAGTACTTC	CASSLSNGLVQETQYF
NA	TRBV7-2	TRBJ2-5	TRBD2	TGTGCCAGCAGCCGGAACGGGGGGACCCAAGAGACCCAGTACTTC	CASSRNGGTQETQYF
many	TRBV5-1	TRBJ2-6	NA	TGCGCCAGCAGCCTCGACCCGTCTGGGGCCAACGTCCTGACTTTC	CASSLDPSGANVLTF
few	TRBV4-1	TRBJ1-5	NA	TGCGCCAGCAGCCAGGGTGGCGGACAGAGCAATCAGCCCCAGCATTTT	CASSQGGGQSNQPQHF
NA	TRBV7-8	TRBJ2-5	NA	TGTGCCAGCAGCTTCCTTTCAGGGGAAGAGACCCAGTACTTC	CASSFLSGEETQYF
NA	TRBV11-2	TRBJ2-1	NA	TGTGCTGGGGGGGCGGGGAGCTTGGGTGAGCAGTTCTTC	CAGGAGSLGEQFF
NA	TRBV6-4	TRBJ2-1	TRBD1	TGTGCCGGACGGGACAGGGATTTTGGTCGTGGCTACAATGAGCAGTTCTTC	CAGRDRDFGRGYNEQFF
few	TRBV5-1	TRBJ2-5	NA	TGCGCCAGCAGCGGCAGGATGGTGGAGACCCAGTACTTC	CASSGRMVETQYF